The T cell receptor (beta chain) described here comes from a study of T cells in Graves' hyperthyroidism and ophthalmopathy (dated by TCRdb to about 2019). For context, the study as a whole: Peripheral blood samples were taken at the time of initial diagnosis, prior to any treatment. A discovery cohort of about 95 patients, approximately 44 with Graves' ophthalmopathy and fewer than 65 with stable Graves' hyperthyroidism, was used to find distinguishing TCR V-J signatures. Prospective prediction of ophthalmopathy was tested in an independent validation cohort consisting of 18 to 20 hyperthyroidism patients and approximately 16 patients who later progressed to ophthalmopathy. The roughly 100 discovery patients were randomly split 7:3 into training and test sets. Thyroid tissue and blood T-cell repertoires from about six Graves' hyperthyroidism patients were also compared in the study. Following sampling, methimazole starting at 30 mg daily was given to hyperthyroidism patients, and high-dose intravenous methylprednisolone was given to ophthalmopathy patients. The paper describes TCR Vbeta CDR3 sequencing of about 140 peripheral blood samples, made up of roughly 40 ophthalmopathy patients, roughly 75 hyperthyroidism patients and approximately 17 progressor patients. Study-wide findings and limitations: A model built on a 13 V-J signature distinguished ophthalmopathy from stable hyperthyroidism, reaching 85% to 90% sensitivity and about 81% specificity in cross-validation and 80%/75% in testing. Sample size was not statistically predetermined, and blinding of investigators to group allocation was not performed. During validation, the model predicted progression to ophthalmopathy a median of approximately 6.5 months ahead of onset, with around 71% sensitivity and roughly 75% specificity. Blood samples also contained most of the expanded thyroid clonotypes (frequency above 0.001), which suggests that blood repertoires may reflect thyroid immune responses.

Trimming leaves V shorter by 8 bases and J shorter by 4 bases, with the junction holding 12 bases beyond the gene matches. According to the germline V gene, CDR1 reads SQVTM and CDR2 reads ANQGSEA. The CDR3 covers 16 residues, taking in both the cysteine and the phenylalanine. The DNA shown is the 48-base CDR3, in frame from base 1. Amplification of TCR beta CDR3 regions was carried out from RNA transcripts. A first-round RT-PCR of the TCR CDR3 used the HTBI primer set with the Qiagen OneStep RT-PCR kit. Libraries were constructed in a second round of multiplex PCR, after which size selection and purification were carried out. Paired-end sequencing of the libraries was performed with 100 bp reads on an Illumina HiSeq2000. The authors' pipeline ran thus. SOAPnuke was used to process the raw data, with reads discarded if the reads contained adapters or uncalled bases, had a mean Phred below 15, or lacked an exact constant-primer or identifier match. High-quality paired reads were merged using COPE v1.2.5, and each unique nucleotide sequence was defined as a clonotype. MiTCR v1.1 was used to align clonotypes to the IMGT TRBV, TRBD and TRBJ reference segments. The analysis included only V-J combinations with a frequency above 0.0001, which together covered 98% to 99.2% of the repertoires. The TCS score was defined as the ratio of F50 (clonal expansion) to E x V (chaos), calculated using BLOSUM62-based TCRdist between CDR3 peptides within each V-J. Welch's t-statistics and random forest reduced around 510 V-J features to 13, which were used in a naive Bayes classifier (R e1071). The public reads were reprocessed in TCRdb via fastp at Q25 and MiXCR, keeping in-frame beta chains. When rows share a CDR3 protein, they turn into one entry using the most common DNA and genes. The V and J calls were not made by the authors but by TCRdb's processing. The sample table records 500,000 to 650,000 distinct CDR3 sequences; about 14% of these occur just once. Around 12% of the sample is in the top ten clones.

In the ophthalmopathy patients, disease was moderately to severely active, with a Clinical Activity Score of 3 or more, a NOSPECS grade of 4 or more, and a duration of less than 3 months. Patients with uncontrolled infections, other autoimmune diseases, pregnancy or lactation were excluded. Diagnoses were based on clinical symptoms, serum thyroxine and TRAb, thyroid ultrasound and orbital computed tomography. Ficoll-Paque density gradient centrifugation was used to isolate PBMCs from under 11 ml of fresh peripheral blood. Total RNA was extracted with Trizol reagent, and quality was checked on an Agilent 2100 Bioanalyzer. Only one count was recorded for this clonotype. Its target antigen remains unknown. There are no base qualities to consult, and no much larger clone falls within one base. A single read counts as weak evidence.

In this chain, TRBV29-1 is recombined with TRBJ2-6, and TRBD1 aligns with 9 junction nucleotides. Sequencing was performed on blood. The sequence came from a woman between 50 and 59 years old with Graves' ophthalmopathy. The CDR3 has the sequence CSTLPRDRAGANVLTF. The sequenced DNA: TGCAGCACCCTTCCCCGGGACAGGGCCGGGGCCAACGTCCTGACTTTC.